Below, 27 T cell receptor beta chains from the same sample are listed, as sequenced in a study of blood T cells in healthy people across ages. Primed by a sample-barcoded 5' primer and a J-beta primer mix, a second PCR proceeded for 7 to 11 cycles. MiXCR was run by TCRdb on the 5' RACE reads, yielding one entry per CDR3 protein. The sample includes 1.5 million to 2 million distinct CDR3 sequences, approximately 50% seen only once; the top ten take approximately 2%. Sequenced material: blood. These receptors were taken from a woman aged 40 to 49 in good health.

This chain connects TRBV12-3 or TRBV12-4 to TRBJ2-1; 7 bases line up with TRBD1. Trimming cost V 5 bases and J 7 bases; bases outside gene matches: 14. This CDR3 spans 16 amino acids. CDR3 sequence: CASSLPLGQYNNEQFF. Written as DNA, the CDR3 is TGTGCCAGCAGTCTACCATTGGGACAGTACAATAATGAGCAGTTCTTC.

The chain employs TRBV6-5 and TRBJ2-3; 7 bases map to TRBD1. Germline lookup yields CDR1 MNHEY and CDR2 SVGAGI. V lost 7 bases and J lost 3; bases outside the gene matches: 7. The CDR3 has 14 amino acids. The CDR3 nucleotides are TGTGCCAGCAAACAAACAGGGGCTACAGATACGCAGTATTTT. Its translation: CASKQTGATDTQYF.

The chain employs TRBV5-6 and TRBJ2-6; 7 nucleotides agree with TRBD1. J lost 1 base, V lost 4 bases, and 14 bases had no gene match. From germline, CDR1 is SGHDT and CDR2 YYEEEE. This CDR3 has 19 residues. The CDR3 sequence is CASSRGQAAFTSGANVLTF. The CDR3 DNA reads as TGTGCCAGCAGCAGAGGACAGGCCGCGTTTACATCTGGGGCCAACGTCCTGACTTTC.

This chain joins TRBV19 and TRBJ1-5, with 7 bases identical to TRBD1. Germline V gene lookup returns CDR1 LNHDA and CDR2 SQIVND (reference sequence). CDR3 size: 13 residues. The J segment lost 1 base and the V segment lost 10 bases, leaving 4 bases of the junction unmatched. In nucleotides, the CDR3 is TGTGCCACCGCACAGGGGAGCAATCAGCCCCAGCATTTT. The encoded protein is CATAQGSNQPQHF.

The chain carries TRBV18 and TRBJ2-5, with D unresolved. With 6 bases removed from V and 1 base from J, the gap between germline ends came to 15 bases. This CDR3 region has 15 residues. The germline gives CDR1 KGHSH, CDR2 LQKENI. As DNA, the CDR3 is TGTGCCAGCTCCCGGCCCAGCGTACTCCAAGAGACCCAGTACTTC. Its translation: CASSRPSVLQETQYF.

The chain combines TRBV3-1 with TRBJ1-2; no clear D gene. The V end lost 4 bases, the J end lost 4 bases, and 13 bases lay between the germline ends. Germline loops: CDR1 LGHDT, CDR2 YNNKEL (reference sequence). The CDR3 is 14 residues long. The DNA of the CDR3 is TGTGCCAGCAGCCCGCGACTACCGGGCTATGGCTACACCTTC. Residues: CASSPRLPGYGYTF.

This clonotype was counted once. The J gene is TRBJ2-7, the V gene TRBV6-6; 9 nucleotides align to TRBD2. Judging by the DNA end, TRBJ2-5 fits better; the J call may be wrong. The CDR3 is made up of 14 amino acids. Germline CDR1 MNHNY, CDR2 SVGAGI (reference sequence). The CDR3, as DNA: TGTGCCAGCAACCAGACTAGCGGTAAAGAGACCCAGTACTTC. It translates to CASNQTSGKETQYF.

J is TRBJ2-7 and V is TRBV2, with D perhaps TRBD2 (6 bases). The V end was cut by 7 bases, the J end by 1 base, with 17 bases between. Germline V lookup: CDR1 SNHLY, CDR2 FYNNEI. The CDR3 runs to 15 residues. CDR3 residues: CASKGGPAGSYEQYF. The CDR3 DNA reads as TGTGCCAGCAAGGGAGGTCCGGCGGGGTCCTACGAGCAGTACTTC.

A word on this clonotype: Sequence at one end of the junction differs from germline and may be a read error. The V and J genes are TRBV4-2 and TRBJ1-1, with TRBD1 identical over 8 bases. The V gene's germline CDR1 is LGHNA and CDR2 YNFKEQ. This CDR3 region has 20 residues. CDR3 amino acids: CASSPPFRPGQVVVNTEAFF. The CDR3 DNA follows: TGTGCCAGCAGCCCGCCTTTCCGTCCGGGACAGGTGGTGGTGAACACTGAAGCTTTCTTC.

This clonotype appeared many times. The chain links TRBV7-2 to TRBJ1-2; D unclear. V shed 3 bases and J shed 6 bases, with 11 bases lying between them. The CDR3 has 13 amino acids. Looked up from germline, CDR1 is SGHTA and CDR2 is FQGNSA. The CDR3 DNA follows: TGTGCCAGCAGCTTGAACCGGGTGGATGGCTACACCTTC. It specifies CASSLNRVDGYTF.

The V gene is TRBV7-9, the J gene TRBJ2-1, with 10 bases that match TRBD1. The CDR3 is 15 amino acids. J lost 5 bases, V lost 3 bases, and 4 bases had no gene match. The germline gives CDR1 SEHNR, CDR2 FQNEAQ (reference sequence). The CDR3, as DNA: TGTGCCAGCAGCTTGGGGACAGGGGTCCACAATGAGCAGTTCTTC. As protein: CASSLGTGVHNEQFF.

This clonotype showed up just a few times. The J gene is TRBJ1-2, the V gene TRBV10-3, with D unresolved. In germline, CDR1 is ENHRY, CDR2 SYGVKD. Trimming left V 4 bases short and J 2 bases short, with 8 bases between. The CDR3 is made up of 13 amino acids. The CDR3 bases are TGTGCCATCAGTGTCGGATCGAACTATGGCTACACCTTC. This codes for CAISVGSNYGYTF.

The chain employs TRBV20-1 and TRBJ1-2; D is undetermined. The CDR3 consists of 16 residues. Germline V gene sequence: CDR1 DFQATT, CDR2 SNEGSKA (reference sequence). With 0 bases removed from V and 1 base from J, the gap between germline ends came to 15 bases. This CDR3 is CSARDSTRAFNYGYTF. The CDR3 DNA reads TGCAGTGCTAGAGATTCAACACGGGCGTTTAACTATGGCTACACCTTC.

J is TRBJ2-5 and V is TRBV7-8; 11 bases align to TRBD2. The CDR3 loop spans 15 amino acids. Germline values: CDR1 SGHVS, CDR2 FQNEAQ. Germline trimming cut 7 bases from V and 5 bases from J; bases unmatched to any gene: 9. As DNA, the CDR3 is TGTGCCAGCAAGGCTAGCGGGGGGACTCTGGAGACCCAGTACTTC. Protein sequence: CASKASGGTLETQYF.

This clonotype was observed a single time. This sequence joins TRBV6-5 and TRBJ2-6, with D maybe TRBD1 (5 bases). The CDR3 is 18 residues long. Trimming shortened V by 0 bases and J by 0 bases, and 12 bases separated the two germline ends. Per the germline V gene, CDR1 is MNHEY and CDR2 is SVGAGI. DNA of the CDR3: TGTGCCAGCAGTTACTCGAGGCTTGGGGCCTCTGGGGCCAACGTCCTGACTTTC. It specifies CASSYSRLGASGANVLTF.

This clonotype was observed a few times. The chain is built from TRBV4-3 and TRBJ2-7, with a weak D call TRBD1 (6 bases). The CDR3 is 13 amino acids. Trimming took off 3 bases at V and 7 bases at J, with 13 bases between the two ends. Germline CDR1 reads LGHNA; CDR2 reads YSLEER. The CDR3 spells CASSHLQGDEQYF. The CDR3 DNA reads as TGCGCCAGCAGCCACCTACAGGGCGATGAGCAGTACTTC.

The CDR3 DNA is TGTGCCAGCAGCCCTCAGGGGGCGGTATACGAGCAGTACTTC. As protein: CASSPQGAVYEQYF. The gene calls are TRBV3-1 and TRBJ2-7, with 8 bases fitting TRBD1. Germline lookup yields CDR1 LGHDT and CDR2 YNNKEL (reference sequence). The CDR3 covers 14 residues. V shed 4 bases and J 4 bases; nucleotides not matched to a gene: 6.

As regards this clonotype: One end of the junction varies from germline; a read error may be responsible. The chain is built from TRBV20-1 and TRBJ2-7; D gene unclear. Germline V gene data show CDR1 as DFQATT and CDR2 as SNEGSKA (reference sequence). CDR3 length equals 11 residues. CDR3 residues: CSARNPYVQYF. The CDR3 region has the DNA TGCAGTGCTAGAAACCCCTACGTGCAGTACTTC.

The chain is built from TRBV12-3 or TRBV12-4 and TRBJ2-4, with D maybe TRBD1 (5 bases). V lost 6 bases, J lost 0 bases, and 12 bases lay in between. This CDR3 region has 15 residues. The CDR3 region is CASSSLTGAKNIQYF. The DNA of the CDR3 is TGTGCCAGCAGCTCCCTTACAGGAGCCAAAAACATTCAGTACTTC.

In DNA, the CDR3 is TGTGCCAGCAGCTTGGACGGCTACTCTGGAAACACCATATATTTT. Its protein product is CASSLDGYSGNTIYF. The V call is TRBV11-2, the J call TRBJ1-3, with no clear D. Looked up from germline, CDR1 is SGHAT and CDR2 is FQNNGV. V lost 3 bases and J 0 bases, leaving 9 bases between the germline ends. This CDR3 spans 15 amino acids.

This chain links TRBV10-3 with TRBJ2-5, with 8 bases lining up with TRBD2. From germline, CDR1 is ENHRY and CDR2 SYGVKD. V gave up 3 bases and J gave up 11 bases; unmatched junction bases: 14. This CDR3 is 15 amino acids long. CDR3 sequence (DNA): TGTGCCATCAGTGAAATCGGGGGGGCAAGGAATGAGCAGTACTTC. Translation: CAISEIGGARNEQYF.

The rearrangement uses TRBV28 and TRBJ2-1; D is undetermined. The CDR3 contains 13 residues. CDR1 is MDHEN, CDR2 SYDVKM, per germline. V was cut by 8 bases and J by 14 bases, with 22 bases left in between. The CDR3 nucleotides read TGTGCCAGCGACGCGACGTTCGGCCACCGGGAGTTCTTC. Protein: CASDATFGHREFF. Supplemented by reference TRBV28 and TRBJ2-1, the full variable domain reads DVKVTQSSRYLVKRTGEKVFLECVQDMDHENMFWYRQDPGLGLRLIYFSYDVKMKEKGDIPEGYSVSREKKERFSLILESASTNQTSMYLCASDATFGHREFFGPGTRLTVL.

The chain employs TRBV10-3 and TRBJ2-3; a possible D gene is TRBD2 (6 bases). The CDR3 extends over 16 amino acids. The germline V and J ends were trimmed by 4 bases and 2 bases, with 16 bases remaining between them. Germline-derived CDR1 and CDR2 are ENHRY and SYGVKD. The CDR3 is CAISGFNAGHTDTQYF. As DNA, the CDR3 is TGTGCCATCAGTGGGTTCAACGCGGGGCACACAGATACGCAGTATTTT.

This chain links TRBV29-1 with TRBJ2-3; D call uncertain. V lost 6 bases, J lost 2 bases, and 15 bases lay in between. The CDR3 is made up of 14 amino acids. CDR1 and CDR2 from the germline V gene are SQVTM and ANQGSEA. CDR3 bases: TGCAGCGTCGGGCCCCTTGGAAACACAGATACGCAGTATTTT. Protein sequence: CSVGPLGNTDTQYF.

This clonotype was observed a handful of times. This CDR3 reads CASSPGRGHETQYF. The CDR3 DNA sequence: TGTGCCAGCAGCCCCGGGAGGGGGCATGAGACCCAGTACTTC. The chain carries TRBV7-2 and TRBJ2-5; weak D call: TRBD2 (8 bases). This CDR3 is 14 amino acids long. V was trimmed by 5 bases and J by 5 bases, leaving 15 bases between them. The germline CDR1 and CDR2 sequences are SGHTA and FQGNSA. The full variable domain, rest sourced from reference TRBV7-2 and TRBJ2-5, is GAGVSQSPSNKVTEKGKDVELRCDPISGHTALYWYRQSLGQGLEFLIYFQGNSAPDKSGLPSDRFSAERTGGSVSTLTIQRTQQEDSAVYLCASSPGRGHETQYFGPGTRLLVL.

The chain links TRBV12-3 or TRBV12-4 to TRBJ1-2; possible D gene TRBD1, 5 bases. Trimming pared 6 bases from V and 0 bases from J, leaving 17 bases between. This CDR3 is 16 amino acids long. The CDR3 DNA sequence: TGTGCCAGCAGGCACAAGGCCGGGGCAGCTAACTATGGCTACACCTTC. Translated, it gives CASRHKAGAANYGYTF.

This rearrangement joins TRBV29-1 to TRBJ2-5; 9 bases fit TRBD1. Germline CDR1 and CDR2: SQVTM and ANQGSEA. The junction had 10 bases not matched to a gene; V was cut back by 6 bases and J by 5 bases. The CDR3 spans 14 residues. CDR3 loop: CSVAGTGPRETQYF. The CDR3 bases are TGCAGCGTAGCAGGGACAGGGCCGAGGGAGACCCAGTACTTC.